What follows are 22 T cell receptor beta chains derived from one specimen sequenced in a study of early T cells in non-severe SARS-CoV-2 infection. TCRdb reprocessed the 5' RACE reads with MiXCR, giving one entry per CDR3 protein. This sample carries 97,000 or so distinct CDR3 sequences, roughly 9.6% of them seen once, and the ten largest clones take just over 4.5%. The starting material was whole blood, obtained at baseline. These receptors all come from an adult who was a healthcare worker with PCR-confirmed SARS-CoV-2 infection or an uninfected control (not recorded which).

This clonotype has a handful of counts. The V gene is TRBV27, the J gene TRBJ2-3; D remains unclear. The CDR3 extends over 15 amino acids. V lost 2 bases to trimming and J lost 0 bases, with 9 bases between them. Germline loops: CDR1 MNHEY, CDR2 SMNVEV (reference sequence). The CDR3 protein is CASSLGPLSTDTQYF. CDR3 in DNA: TGTGCCAGCAGTTTAGGACCCCTAAGCACAGATACGCAGTATTTT.

The rearrangement joins TRBV5-1 to TRBJ2-5; TRBD2 matches at 8 bases. CDR3 size: 15 residues. The V segment lost 3 bases and the J segment 1 base; nucleotides outside the gene matches: 5. Germline CDR1 and CDR2: SGHRS and YFSETQ. Here the CDR3 reads CASSYYSGIQETQYF. The CDR3, as DNA: TGCGCCAGCAGCTATTATAGCGGGATCCAAGAGACCCAGTACTTC.

The chain combines TRBV30 with TRBJ1-4; no reliable D call. The CDR3 is made up of 16 amino acids. Trimming took off 1 base at V and 8 bases at J, with 20 bases between the two ends. Germline V CDR1 and CDR2: GTSNPN, SVGIG (reference sequence). The DNA of the CDR3 is TGTGCCTGGAGTGCCCCTCCGGGAACTAAGCGCGAAAAACTGTTTTTT. Translating gives CAWSAPPGTKREKLFF. Looking up the rest from reference TRBV30 and TRBJ1-4 gives the full variable domain: SQTIHQWPATLVQPVGSPLSLECTVEGTSNPNLYWYRQAAGRGLQLLFYSVGIGQISSEVPQNLSASRPQDRQFILSSKKLLLSDSGFYLCAWSAPPGTKREKLFFGSGTQLSVL.

This rearrangement joins TRBV5-1 to TRBJ2-7; 7 bases are a match to TRBD1. CDR3 length equals 12 residues. Germline CDR1 and CDR2: SGHRS and YFSETQ. The ends lost 2 bases at V and 5 bases at J; junction bases unmatched: 1. The CDR3 region has the DNA TGCGCCAGCAGCTTAACAGGGGACGAGCAGTACTTC. It specifies CASSLTGDEQYF.

This clonotype was counted a few times. The chain carries TRBV9 and TRBJ2-3; perhaps TRBD2 as D (6 bases). With 1 base removed from V and 5 bases from J, the gap between germline ends came to 11 bases. The V gene's germline CDR1 is SGDLS and CDR2 YYNGEE. The CDR3 is 14 residues long. As DNA, the CDR3 is TGTGCCAGCAGCGTAACTCTGGAGGGAGATACGCAGTATTTT. It codes for CASSVTLEGDTQYF.

This clonotype was observed at least ten times. As DNA, the CDR3 is TGTGCCAGCAGCTTCCCACAGGGGGCCGTGTTGGGAAGCAATGAGCAGTTCTTC. Translated, it gives CASSFPQGAVLGSNEQFF. The chain links TRBV7-9 to TRBJ2-1, with TRBD1 matching over 9 bases. There are 18 residues in the CDR3. Trimming removed 3 bases from V and 6 bases from J; junction bases left unmatched: 15. In germline, CDR1 is SEHNR, CDR2 FQNEAQ (reference sequence).

This clonotype has ten or more counts. This chain uses TRBV7-3 with TRBJ2-3, with 10 bases lining up with TRBD2. V was pared by 3 bases and J by 2 bases, with 2 bases of the junction left unmatched. Germline lookup yields CDR1 SGHTA and CDR2 FQGTGA. The CDR3 is 15 amino acids. The CDR3 DNA reads as TGTGCCAGCAGCTTCGGGACTAGCGACACAGATACGCAGTATTTT. It codes for CASSFGTSDTDTQYF.

Ten or more counts support this clonotype. V is TRBV5-4 and J is TRBJ2-5, with D perhaps TRBD1 (5 bases). CDR1 and CDR2 (germline): SGHNT, YYREEE (reference sequence). The CDR3 has 11 residues. Trimming shortened V by 3 bases and J by 5 bases, and 5 bases separated the two germline ends. CDR3 DNA sequence: TGTGCCAGCAGCTGGGGCGAGACCCAGTACTTC. Its protein product is CASSWGETQYF.

This clonotype was seen once. This may be a read error: a much more frequent sequence differs by one nucleotide. The chain is built from TRBV6-2 or TRBV6-3 and TRBJ2-1; D is ambiguous. The CDR3 runs to 13 residues. Germline V gene sequence: CDR1 MNHEY, CDR2 SVGEGT. The CDR3 coding sequence is TGTGCCACCTGGGGTGTTCCCTACCATGAGCAGTTCTTC. Its translation: CATWGVPYHEQFF.

In its sample, this clonotype was seen a few times. The chain employs TRBV18 and TRBJ1-4, with a possible D match to TRBD1 (6 bases). Germline loops: CDR1 KGHSH, CDR2 LQKENI. With 0 bases removed from V and 4 bases from J, the gap between germline ends came to 9 bases. This CDR3 spans 15 amino acids. As DNA, the CDR3 is TGTGCCAGCTCACCACCGGGGGGCCTTAATGAAAAACTGTTTTTT. This encodes CASSPPGGLNEKLFF.

This clonotype was observed a few times. This chain joins TRBV7-2 and TRBJ2-7; D perhaps matches TRBD2 (6 bases). The CDR3 sequence is 16 residues long. The germline CDR1 and CDR2 sequences are SGHTA and FQGNSA. V was pared by 4 bases and J by 6 bases, with 22 bases between. Here the CDR3 DNA reads TGTGCCAGCAGCTCAAACCCGGGACTTTTGAAAAGCGAGCAGTACTTC. Its translation is CASSSNPGLLKSEQYF. The entire variable domain, with the rest obtained from reference TRBV7-2 and TRBJ2-7, is as follows: GAGVSQSPSNKVTEKGKDVELRCDPISGHTALYWYRQSLGQGLEFLIYFQGNSAPDKSGLPSDRFSAERTGGSVSTLTIQRTQQEDSAVYLCASSSNPGLLKSEQYFGPGTRLTVT.

The table lists this clonotype with a few counts. This chain uses TRBV5-8 with TRBJ1-3, with D perhaps matching TRBD1 (5 bases). Trimming took 2 bases from V and 0 from J, leaving 9 bases between them. This CDR3 has 15 residues. Germline CDR1 and CDR2: SGHTS and YDEGEE. The CDR3 sequence is CASSLMTASGNTIYF. The CDR3 coding sequence is TGTGCCAGCAGCTTAATGACAGCCTCTGGAAACACCATATATTTT.

J is TRBJ1-2 and V is TRBV20-1, with D hard to call. The CDR3 has 13 amino acids. V shed 2 bases and J shed 3 bases, with 10 bases lying between them. Germline V gene sequence: CDR1 DFQATT, CDR2 SNEGSKA (reference sequence). The DNA of the CDR3 is TGCAGTGCTAGAACTGGGTTTGACTATGGCTACACCTTC. Protein: CSARTGFDYGYTF.

A few counts support this clonotype. CDR3 DNA: TGCAGTGCTAGAGATGGGAGGGGGAACAGGGGCCCCAAAAACATTCAGTACTTC. Translation gives CSARDGRGNRGPKNIQYF. The J gene is TRBJ2-4, the V gene TRBV20-1, with D tentatively TRBD1 or TRBD2 (7 bases each). Germline loops: CDR1 DFQATT, CDR2 SNEGSKA (reference sequence). The CDR3 extends over 18 amino acids. The V and J ends lost 0 bases and 2 bases respectively, with 20 bases between them.

This clonotype was detected only a few times. The rearrangement uses TRBV29-1 and TRBJ1-1, with a tentative D call TRBD1 (6 bases). Trimming cost V 7 bases and J 0 bases, with 12 bases left between them. Germline CDR1 is SQVTM and CDR2 is ANQGSEA. This CDR3 is 13 amino acids long. The CDR3 loop reads CSASGHMNTEAFF. The CDR3 DNA is TGCAGCGCGTCGGGACACATGAACACTGAAGCTTTCTTT.

The chain is built from TRBV20-1 and TRBJ2-5; D not certain. CDR1 and CDR2 from the germline V gene are DFQATT and SNEGSKA (reference sequence). V was cut by 5 bases and J by 2 bases, with 6 bases left in between. This CDR3 region has 11 residues. The CDR3 nucleotides read TGCAGTGCTGGGCTTCAAGAGACCCAGTACTTC. It encodes CSAGLQETQYF.

In its sample, this clonotype was seen a few times. This chain joins TRBV21-1 and TRBJ2-3. TRBV21-1 constitutes a pseudogene. The CDR3 consists of 14 residues. The CDR3 is CASSKRGSTDTQYF. CDR3 sequence (DNA): TGTGCCAGCAGCAAGCGAGGAAGCACAGATACGCAGTATTTT.

Ten or more counts support this clonotype. The chain carries TRBV7-9 and TRBJ2-5; possibly TRBD1 for D (5 bases). Trimming cost V 1 base and J 5 bases, with 14 bases left between them. This CDR3 has 15 amino acids. CDR1 and CDR2 (germline): SEHNR, FQNEAQ (reference sequence). CDR3 sequence reads: CASSLEGNAYETQYF. In nucleotides, the CDR3 is TGTGCCAGCAGCTTAGAGGGGAATGCGTACGAGACCCAGTACTTC. The variable domain in full, with the rest retrieved from reference TRBV7-9 and TRBJ2-5, is DTGVSQNPRHKITKRGQNVTFRCDPISEHNRLYWYRQTLGQGPEFLTYFQNEAQLEKSRLLSDRFSAERPKGSFSTLEIQRTEQGDSAMYLCASSLEGNAYETQYFGPGTRLLVL.

A word on this clonotype: A clone one base away is much larger, so this may be a read error. V gene TRBV6-4 combines with J gene TRBJ1-1, with D possibly TRBD1 on 5 matching bases. CDR3 length equals 14 residues. Germline lookup yields CDR1 MRHNA and CDR2 SNTAGT. V lost 5 bases, J lost 4 bases, and 14 bases lay in between. The CDR3 protein is CASSPDGASTEAFF. CDR3 sequence (DNA): TGTGCCAGCAGTCCTGATGGGGCAAGCACTGAAGCTTTCTTT.

The chain recombines TRBV28 with TRBJ2-1, with D uncertain. Germline assignment: CDR1 MDHEN and CDR2 SYDVKM. V lost 1 base and J lost 0, with 7 bases in between. This CDR3 has 15 residues. The CDR3 here is CASSLLESSYNEQFF. CDR3 sequence (DNA): TGTGCCAGCAGTTTATTGGAAAGCTCCTACAATGAGCAGTTCTTC.

This clonotype was counted ten times or more. The chain uses TRBV12-3 or TRBV12-4 and TRBJ1-1; tentative D call: TRBD1 (5 bases). V was pared by 3 bases and J by 3 bases, with 11 bases between. The CDR3 contains 14 residues. CDR3 loop: CASSFYRGDTEAFF. The CDR3, as DNA: TGTGCCAGCAGTTTCTACCGGGGGGACACTGAAGCTTTCTTT.

This sequence joins TRBV20-1 and TRBJ2-3; D call uncertain. Germline CDR1 is DFQATT and CDR2 is SNEGSKA (reference sequence). CDR3 length: 15 residues. V was trimmed by 0 bases and J by 2 bases, leaving 12 bases between them. The CDR3 here is CSARDRIHPTDTQYF. The CDR3, as DNA: TGCAGTGCTAGAGATCGGATCCACCCCACAGATACGCAGTATTTT.